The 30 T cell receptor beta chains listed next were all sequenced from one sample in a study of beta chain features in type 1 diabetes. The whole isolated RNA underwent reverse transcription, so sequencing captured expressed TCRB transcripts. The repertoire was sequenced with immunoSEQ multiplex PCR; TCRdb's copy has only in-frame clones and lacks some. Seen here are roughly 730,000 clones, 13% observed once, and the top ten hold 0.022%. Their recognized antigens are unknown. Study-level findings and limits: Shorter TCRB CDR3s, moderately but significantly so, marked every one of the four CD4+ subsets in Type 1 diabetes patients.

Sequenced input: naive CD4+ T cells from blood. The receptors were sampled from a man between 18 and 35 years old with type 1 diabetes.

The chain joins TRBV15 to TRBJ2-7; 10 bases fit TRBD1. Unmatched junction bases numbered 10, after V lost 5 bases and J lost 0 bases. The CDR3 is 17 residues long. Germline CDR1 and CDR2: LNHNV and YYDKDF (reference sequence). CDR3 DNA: TGTGCCACCAGCGCCGGGACAGGGGTTCATCCCTCCTACGAGCAGTACTTC. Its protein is CATSAGTGVHPSYEQYF. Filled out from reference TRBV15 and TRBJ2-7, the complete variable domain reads DAMVIQNPRYQVTQFGKPVTLSCSQTLNHNVMYWYQQKSSQAPKLLFHYYDKDFNNEADTPDNFQSRRPNTSFCFLDIRSPGLGDTAMYLCATSAGTGVHPSYEQYFGPGTRLTVT.

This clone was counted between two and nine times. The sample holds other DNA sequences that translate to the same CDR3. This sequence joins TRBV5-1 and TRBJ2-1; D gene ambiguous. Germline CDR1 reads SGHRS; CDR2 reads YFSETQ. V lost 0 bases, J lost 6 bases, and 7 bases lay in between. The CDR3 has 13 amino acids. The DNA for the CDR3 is TGCGCCAGCAGCTTGGCGGGCCCCAATGAGCAGTTCTTC. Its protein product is CASSLAGPNEQFF.

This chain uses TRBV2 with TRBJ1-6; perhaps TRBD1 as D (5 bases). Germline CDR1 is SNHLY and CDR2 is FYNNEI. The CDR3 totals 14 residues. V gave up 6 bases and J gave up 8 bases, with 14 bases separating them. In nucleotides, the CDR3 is TGTGCCAGCAGCGCCCGAGGGGCCGATTCACCCCTCCACTTT. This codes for CASSARGADSPLHF.

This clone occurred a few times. The CDR3 region is CASKEYGSDIGTQYF. CDR3 sequence (DNA): TGCGCCAGCAAGGAGTACGGGTCGGACATTGGGACCCAGTACTTC. The chain carries TRBV5-1 and TRBJ2-5; a weak D match, TRBD1 (5 bases). The V end lost 6 bases, the J end lost 7 bases, and 22 bases lay between the germline ends. The CDR3 is 15 residues long. Germline V gene sequence: CDR1 SGHRS, CDR2 YFSETQ.

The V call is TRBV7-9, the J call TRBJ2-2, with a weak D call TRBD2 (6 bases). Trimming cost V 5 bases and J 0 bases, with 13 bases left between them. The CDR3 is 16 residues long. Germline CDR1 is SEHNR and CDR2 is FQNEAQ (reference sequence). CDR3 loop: CASSGDLWTNTGELFF. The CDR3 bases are TGTGCCAGCAGCGGGGACTTGTGGACGAACACCGGGGAGCTGTTTTTT.

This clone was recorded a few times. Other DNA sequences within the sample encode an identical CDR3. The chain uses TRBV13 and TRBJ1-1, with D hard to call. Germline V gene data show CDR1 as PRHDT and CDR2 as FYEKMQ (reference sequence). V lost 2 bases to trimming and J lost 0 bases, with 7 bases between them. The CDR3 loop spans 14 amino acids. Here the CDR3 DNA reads TGTGCCAGCAGCTTAAATGGCCTGAACACTGAAGCTTTCTTT. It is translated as CASSLNGLNTEAFF.

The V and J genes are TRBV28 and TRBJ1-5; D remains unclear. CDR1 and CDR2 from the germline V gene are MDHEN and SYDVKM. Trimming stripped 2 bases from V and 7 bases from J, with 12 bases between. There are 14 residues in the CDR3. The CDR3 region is CASSLRRVRQPQHF. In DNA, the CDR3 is TGTGCCAGCAGTTTAAGGAGGGTGAGGCAGCCCCAGCATTTT.

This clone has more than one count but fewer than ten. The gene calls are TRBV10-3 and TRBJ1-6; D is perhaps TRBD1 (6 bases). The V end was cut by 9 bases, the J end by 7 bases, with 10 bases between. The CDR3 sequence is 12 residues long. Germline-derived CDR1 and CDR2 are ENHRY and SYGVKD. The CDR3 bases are TGTGCCATACAGGGCATCAATTCACCCCTCCACTTT. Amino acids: CAIQGINSPLHF.

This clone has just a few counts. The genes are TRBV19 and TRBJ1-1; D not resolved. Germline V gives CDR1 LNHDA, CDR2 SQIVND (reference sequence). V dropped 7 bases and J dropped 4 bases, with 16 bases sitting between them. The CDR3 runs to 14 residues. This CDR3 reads CASIYSSRSTEAFF. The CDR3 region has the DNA TGTGCCAGTATATACTCATCAAGGAGCACTGAAGCTTTCTTT.

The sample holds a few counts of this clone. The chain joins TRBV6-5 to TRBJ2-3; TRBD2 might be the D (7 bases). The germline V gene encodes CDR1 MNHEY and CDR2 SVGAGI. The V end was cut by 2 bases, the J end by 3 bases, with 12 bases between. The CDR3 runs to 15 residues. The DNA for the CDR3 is TGTGCCAGCAGTTACGGGGGGGCTGGAACAGATACGCAGTATTTT. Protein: CASSYGGAGTDTQYF.

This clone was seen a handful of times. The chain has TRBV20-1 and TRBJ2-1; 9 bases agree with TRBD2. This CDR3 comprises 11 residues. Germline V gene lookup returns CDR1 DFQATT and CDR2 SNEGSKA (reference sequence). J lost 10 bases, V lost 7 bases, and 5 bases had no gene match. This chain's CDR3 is CSGRGGDEQFF. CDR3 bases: TGCAGTGGACGCGGGGGGGACGAGCAGTTCTTC.

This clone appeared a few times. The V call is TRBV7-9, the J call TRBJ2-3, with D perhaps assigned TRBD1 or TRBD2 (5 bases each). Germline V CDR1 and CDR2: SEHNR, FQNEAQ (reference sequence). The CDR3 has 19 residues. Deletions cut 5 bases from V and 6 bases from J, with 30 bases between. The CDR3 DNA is TGTGCCAGCAGCCTCAAAAGGCCCGGGACCCCATTGAAATCGGATACGCAGTATTTT. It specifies CASSLKRPGTPLKSDTQYF.

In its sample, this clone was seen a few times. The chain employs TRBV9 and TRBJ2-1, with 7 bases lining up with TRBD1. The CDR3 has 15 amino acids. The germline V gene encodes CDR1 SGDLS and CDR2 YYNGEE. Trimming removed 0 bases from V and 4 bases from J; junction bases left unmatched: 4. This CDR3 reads CASSVAPDRYNEQFF. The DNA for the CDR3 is TGTGCCAGCAGCGTAGCTCCGGACAGGTACAATGAGCAGTTCTTC.

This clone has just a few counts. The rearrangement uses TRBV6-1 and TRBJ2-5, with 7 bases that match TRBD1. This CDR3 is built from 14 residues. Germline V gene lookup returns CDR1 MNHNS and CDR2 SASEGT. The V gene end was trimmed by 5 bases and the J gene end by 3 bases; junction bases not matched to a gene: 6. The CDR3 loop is CASSRTTGKETQYF. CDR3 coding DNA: TGTGCCAGCAGTAGAACGACAGGGAAAGAGACCCAGTACTTC.

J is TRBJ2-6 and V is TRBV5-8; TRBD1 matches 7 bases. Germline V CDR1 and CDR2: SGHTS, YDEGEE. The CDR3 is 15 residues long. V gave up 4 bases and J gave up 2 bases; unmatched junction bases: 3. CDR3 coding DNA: TGTGCCAGCAGCCAAACAGGGGCTGGGGCCAACGTCCTGACTTTC. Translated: CASSQTGAGANVLTF.

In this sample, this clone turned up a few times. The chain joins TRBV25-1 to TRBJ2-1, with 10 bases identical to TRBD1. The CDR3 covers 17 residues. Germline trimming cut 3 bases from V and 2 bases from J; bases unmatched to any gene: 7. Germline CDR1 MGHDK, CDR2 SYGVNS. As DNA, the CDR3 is TGTGCCAGCAGTGAGTCGGCTGGGACAGGGGCCTACAATGAGCAGTTCTTC. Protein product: CASSESAGTGAYNEQFF.

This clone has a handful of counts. CDR3 region: CASSQDGTASGNTIYF. Here the CDR3 DNA reads TGTGCCAGCAGCCAAGATGGGACAGCTTCTGGAAACACCATATATTTT. The V and J genes are TRBV4-2 and TRBJ1-3; TRBD1 matches at 7 bases. Germline CDR1 is LGHNA and CDR2 is YNFKEQ. The CDR3 extends over 16 amino acids. The junction had 3 bases not matched to a gene; V was cut back by 0 bases and J by 1 base.

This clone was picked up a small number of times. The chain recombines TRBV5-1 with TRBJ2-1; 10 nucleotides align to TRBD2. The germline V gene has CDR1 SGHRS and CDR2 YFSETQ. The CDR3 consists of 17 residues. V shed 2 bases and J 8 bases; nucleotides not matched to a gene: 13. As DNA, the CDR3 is TGCGCCAGCAGCTTCCCTAGCGGGGGTTCGGCGTGGGATGAGCAGTTCTTC. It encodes CASSFPSGGSAWDEQFF.

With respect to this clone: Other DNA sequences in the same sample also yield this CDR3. CDR3 amino acids: CASSLSDTQYF. DNA for the CDR3: TGCGCCAGCAGCTTGAGTGATACGCAGTATTTT. The chain uses TRBV5-1 and TRBJ2-3; no firm D call. V was cut by 1 base and J by 6 bases, with 3 bases left in between. The CDR3 is 11 residues long. Looked up from germline, CDR1 is SGHRS and CDR2 is YFSETQ.

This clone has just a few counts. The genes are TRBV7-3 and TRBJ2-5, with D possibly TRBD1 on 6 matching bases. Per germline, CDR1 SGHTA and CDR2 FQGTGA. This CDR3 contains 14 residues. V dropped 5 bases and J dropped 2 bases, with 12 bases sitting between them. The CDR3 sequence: CASSLGQHQETQYF. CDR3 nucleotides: TGTGCCAGCAGCCTTGGACAGCATCAAGAGACCCAGTACTTC. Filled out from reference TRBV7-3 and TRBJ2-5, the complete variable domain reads GAGVSQTPSNKVTEKGKYVELRCDPISGHTALYWYRQSLGQGPEFLIYFQGTGAADDSGLPNDRFFAVRPEGSVSTLKIQRTERGDSAVYLCASSLGQHQETQYFGPGTRLLVL.

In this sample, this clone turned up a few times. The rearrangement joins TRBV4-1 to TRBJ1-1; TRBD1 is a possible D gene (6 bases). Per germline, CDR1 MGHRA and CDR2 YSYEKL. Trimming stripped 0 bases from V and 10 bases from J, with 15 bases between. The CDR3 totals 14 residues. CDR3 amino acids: CASSQEQQGRLAFF. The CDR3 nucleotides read TGCGCCAGCAGCCAAGAACAACAGGGTCGGTTAGCTTTCTTT.

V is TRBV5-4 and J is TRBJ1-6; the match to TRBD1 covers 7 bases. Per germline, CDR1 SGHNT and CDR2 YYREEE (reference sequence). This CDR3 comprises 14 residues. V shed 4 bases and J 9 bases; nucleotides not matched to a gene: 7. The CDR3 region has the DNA TGTGCCAGCAGCCCCACAGGGGTAGGTTCACCCCTCCACTTT. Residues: CASSPTGVGSPLHF.

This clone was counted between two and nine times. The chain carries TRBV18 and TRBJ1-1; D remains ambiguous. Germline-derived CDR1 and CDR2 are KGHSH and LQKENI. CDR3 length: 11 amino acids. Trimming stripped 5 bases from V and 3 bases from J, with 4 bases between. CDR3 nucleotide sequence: TGTGCCAGCTCAGGGGACACTGAAGCTTTCTTT. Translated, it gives CASSGDTEAFF.

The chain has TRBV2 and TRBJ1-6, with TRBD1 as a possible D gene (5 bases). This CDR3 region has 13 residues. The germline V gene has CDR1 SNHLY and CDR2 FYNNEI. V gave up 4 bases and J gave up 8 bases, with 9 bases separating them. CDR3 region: CASSGPGDSPLHF. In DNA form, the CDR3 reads TGTGCCAGCAGTGGACCGGGGGATTCACCCCTCCACTTT.

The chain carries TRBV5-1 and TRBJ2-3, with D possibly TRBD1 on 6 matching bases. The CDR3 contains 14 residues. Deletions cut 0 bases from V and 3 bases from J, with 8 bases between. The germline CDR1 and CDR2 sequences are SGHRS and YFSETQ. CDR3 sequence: CASSLGQETDTQYF. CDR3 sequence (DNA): TGCGCCAGCAGCTTGGGACAGGAGACAGATACGCAGTATTTT. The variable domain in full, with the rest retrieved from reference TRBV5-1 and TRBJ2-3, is KAGVTQTPRYLIKTRGQQVTLSCSPISGHRSVSWYQQTPGQGLQFLFEYFSETQRNKGNFPGRFSGRQFSNSRSEMNVSTLELGDSALYLCASSLGQETDTQYFGPGTRLTVL.

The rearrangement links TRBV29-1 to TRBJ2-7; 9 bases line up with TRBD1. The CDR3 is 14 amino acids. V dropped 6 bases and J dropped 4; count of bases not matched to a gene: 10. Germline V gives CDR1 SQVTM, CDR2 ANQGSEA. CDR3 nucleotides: TGCAGCGTGGCCCCGGGACAGGGAAAATACGAGCAGTACTTC. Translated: CSVAPGQGKYEQYF.

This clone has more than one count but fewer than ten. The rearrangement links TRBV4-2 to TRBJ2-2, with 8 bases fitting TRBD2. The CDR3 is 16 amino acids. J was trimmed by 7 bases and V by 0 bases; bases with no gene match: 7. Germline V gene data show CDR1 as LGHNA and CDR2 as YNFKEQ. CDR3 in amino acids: CASSQEGGGPGGELFF. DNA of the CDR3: TGTGCCAGCAGCCAAGAAGGCGGGGGGCCGGGCGGGGAGCTGTTTTTT.

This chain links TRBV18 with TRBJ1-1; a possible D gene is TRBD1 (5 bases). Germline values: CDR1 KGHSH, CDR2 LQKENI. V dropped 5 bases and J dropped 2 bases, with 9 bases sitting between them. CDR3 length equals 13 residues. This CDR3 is CASSSGRNTEAFF. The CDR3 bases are TGTGCCAGCTCATCGGGACGAAACACTGAAGCTTTCTTT.

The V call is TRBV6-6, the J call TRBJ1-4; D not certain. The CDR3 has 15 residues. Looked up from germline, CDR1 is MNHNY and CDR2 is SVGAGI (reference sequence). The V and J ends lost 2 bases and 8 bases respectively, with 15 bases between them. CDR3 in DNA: TGTGCCAGCAGTTACGGGGAGGGCCCCGGGGAAAAACTGTTTTTT. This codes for CASSYGEGPGEKLFF.

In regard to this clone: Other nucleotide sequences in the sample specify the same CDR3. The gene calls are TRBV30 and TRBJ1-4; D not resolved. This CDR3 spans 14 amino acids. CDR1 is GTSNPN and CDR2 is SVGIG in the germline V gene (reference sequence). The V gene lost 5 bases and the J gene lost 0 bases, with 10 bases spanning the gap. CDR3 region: CAWREVSTNEKLFF. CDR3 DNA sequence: TGTGCCTGGCGTGAGGTTTCAACTAATGAAAAACTGTTTTTT.